Below are 5 T cell receptor beta chains sequenced from a single sample in a study of blood T cell repertoires in COVID-19. The repertoire was sequenced with immunoSEQ multiplex PCR; TCRdb's copy has only in-frame clones and lacks some. The sample yields 150,000 to 180,000 clones, roughly 80% seen once. The sequencing sample was made of peripheral blood. These receptors came from a woman in her sixties with acute or convalescent COVID-19.

The chain joins TRBV10-1 to TRBJ2-3, with a weak D call TRBD1 (6 bases). Trimming shortened V by 4 bases and J by 3 bases, and 11 bases separated the two germline ends. Germline loops: CDR1 WNHNN, CDR2 SYGVQD (reference sequence). The CDR3 totals 14 residues. The CDR3 loop is CASSAARGTDTQYF. The DNA of the CDR3 is TGCGCCAGCAGTGCGGCCAGGGGAACAGATACGCAGTATTTT.

J is TRBJ1-5 and V is TRBV13; TRBD1 matches 7 bases. The CDR3 is 14 amino acids. Losses at the gene ends were 5 bases for V and 2 bases for J; bases not matched to a gene: 3. Germline V gives CDR1 PRHDT, CDR2 FYEKMQ (reference sequence). CDR3 sequence (DNA): TGTGCCAGCAGCCTCGGACAGGGCAATCAGCCCCAGCATTTT. Translated, it gives CASSLGQGNQPQHF.

The rearrangement uses TRBV7-9 and TRBJ1-4; unclear D gene. The V end was cut by 3 bases, the J end by 4 bases, with 6 bases between. The CDR3 runs to 13 residues. Germline V lookup: CDR1 SEHNR, CDR2 FQNEAQ (reference sequence). This CDR3 reads CASSFSGNEKLFF. CDR3 in DNA: TGTGCCAGCAGCTTCTCGGGTAATGAAAAACTGTTTTTT.

V usage is TRBV5-4 and J usage is TRBJ1-2; D not certain. CDR1 is SGHNT and CDR2 is YYREEE in the germline V gene (reference sequence). V shed 2 bases and J shed 3 bases, with 8 bases lying between them. The length of the CDR3 is 13 residues. In DNA form, the CDR3 reads TGTGCCAGCAGCTTAGACCGGGACTATGGCTACACCTTC. This codes for CASSLDRDYGYTF.

The chain employs TRBV7-2 and TRBJ1-5; D perhaps matches TRBD1 (5 bases). The V gene's germline CDR1 is SGHTA and CDR2 FQGNSA. This CDR3 is built from 16 residues. V was clipped by 2 bases and J by 3 bases, with 14 bases between them. CDR3 region: CASSLSAGKTNQPQHF. CDR3 nucleotide sequence: TGTGCCAGCAGCTTATCGGCAGGGAAGACCAATCAGCCCCAGCATTTT.